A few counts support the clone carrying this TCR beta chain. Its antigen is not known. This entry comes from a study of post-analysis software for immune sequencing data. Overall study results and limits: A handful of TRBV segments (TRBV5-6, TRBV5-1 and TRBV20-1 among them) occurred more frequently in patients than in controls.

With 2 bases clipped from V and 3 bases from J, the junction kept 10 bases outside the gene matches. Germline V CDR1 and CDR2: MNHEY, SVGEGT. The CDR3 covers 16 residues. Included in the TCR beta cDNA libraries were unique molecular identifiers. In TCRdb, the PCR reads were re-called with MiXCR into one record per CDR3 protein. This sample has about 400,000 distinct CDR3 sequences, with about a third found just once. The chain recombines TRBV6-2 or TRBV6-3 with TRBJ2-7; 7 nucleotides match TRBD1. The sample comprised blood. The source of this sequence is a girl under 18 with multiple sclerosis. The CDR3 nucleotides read TGTGCCAGCAGTTACGTTTCGTGGGACAGCCTCTACGAGCAGTACTTC. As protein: CASSYVSWDSLYEQYF.